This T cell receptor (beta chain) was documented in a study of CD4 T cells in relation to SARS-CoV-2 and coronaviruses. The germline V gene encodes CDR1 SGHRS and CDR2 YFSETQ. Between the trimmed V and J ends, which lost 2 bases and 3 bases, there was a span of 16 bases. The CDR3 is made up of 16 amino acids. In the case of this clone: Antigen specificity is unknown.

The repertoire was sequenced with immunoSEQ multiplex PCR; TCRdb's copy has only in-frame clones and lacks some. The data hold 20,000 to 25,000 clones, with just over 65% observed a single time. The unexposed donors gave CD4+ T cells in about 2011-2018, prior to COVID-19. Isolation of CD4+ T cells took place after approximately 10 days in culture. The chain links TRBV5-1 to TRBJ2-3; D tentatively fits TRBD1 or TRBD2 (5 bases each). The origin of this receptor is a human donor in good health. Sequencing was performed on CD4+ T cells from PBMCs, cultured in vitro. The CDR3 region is CASSFKTGTSTDTQYF. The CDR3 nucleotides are TGCGCCAGCAGCTTCAAAACGGGGACCTCGACAGATACGCAGTATTTT.